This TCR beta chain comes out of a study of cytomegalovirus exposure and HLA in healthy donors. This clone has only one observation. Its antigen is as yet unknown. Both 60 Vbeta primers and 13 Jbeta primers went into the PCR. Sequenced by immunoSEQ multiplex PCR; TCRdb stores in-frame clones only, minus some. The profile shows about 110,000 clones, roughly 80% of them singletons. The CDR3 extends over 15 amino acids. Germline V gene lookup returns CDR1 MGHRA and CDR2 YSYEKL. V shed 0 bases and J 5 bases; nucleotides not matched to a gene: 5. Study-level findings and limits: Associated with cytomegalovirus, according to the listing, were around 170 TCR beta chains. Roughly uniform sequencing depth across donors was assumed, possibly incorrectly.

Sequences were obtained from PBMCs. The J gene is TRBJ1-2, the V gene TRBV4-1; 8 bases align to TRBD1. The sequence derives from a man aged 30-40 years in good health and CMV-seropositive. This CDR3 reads CASSQEDRARYGYTF. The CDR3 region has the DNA TGCGCCAGCAGCCAAGAGGACAGGGCTAGGTATGGCTACACCTTC.